This TCR beta chain was recovered during a study of shared clonotypes between healthy human individuals (dated by TCRdb to 2020 to 2021). Study-wide context: The cohort comprised a couple of women and a few men aged 18 to 49 years. For each donor, CD4 naive and CD4 memory were each given three plates, CD8 naive was given two plates, and CD8 memory was given one plate. Blood TCR repertoires of about 5 healthy adults were deeply sequenced to estimate repertoire size and the extent of clonotype sharing between individuals. Libraries were prepared and TCR repertoires were sequenced by different laboratories using diverse techniques, in order to increase sequencing depth and limit assay-specific biases. Each donor's leukapheresis produced roughly between roughly 0.9 and 9 billion PBMCs. Overall study results and their limits: Compared with non-shared clonotypes, the clonotypes found in all four sorted-subset donors had higher generation probabilities. When a few donors were compared, the shared fraction of clonotypes was about 5% for naive CD4, about 4% for naive CD8, about 2.5% for memory CD4, and under 0.5% for memory CD8. Sampling was restricted to blood, and TCR repertoires in tissues likely differ from the TCR repertoires found in blood. Naive subsets generally had larger estimated clonotype richness than memory subsets. Even with the large sequencing depth, rarefaction of the sorted-subset datasets indicated that sequencing was incomplete. Based on pairwise subsampling, the degree of clonotype sharing among donors was expected to be affected by sequencing depth. Because the study included a small number of donors, the genetic and exposure-history diversity represented was limited.

Donors were healthy HIV-negative adults with no recently reported acute infections or vaccinations. All donors were Caucasian adults living in Nashville, Tennessee, USA. CD4+ T cells were enriched through magnetic negative selection, after which naive cells were positively selected on CD45RA and the remaining negative fraction served as the memory subset. Blood was obtained by leukapheresis, after which PBMCs were separated by Ficoll-Histopaque density gradient centrifugation and cryopreserved in liquid nitrogen vapor phase. Purity and quantity of every magnetically sorted T cell population were checked by analytical flow cytometry. Genomic DNA was isolated from every sorted fraction and measured by UV absorbance on a Nanodrop 2000c. Of note for this clone: Its antigen is still unknown. Per-base qualities were not stored, and no clone one base away is much larger.

The CDR1 and CDR2 encoded by the germline V gene are MNHEY and SVGAGI. From cysteine to phenylalanine, the CDR3 is 13 amino acids long. CDR3 DNA only is kept here, 39 bases in frame from base 1. The germline V end is reduced by 6 bases and the J end by 6 bases; junction bases left unmatched: 4. Using the deep immunoSEQ assay, multiplex PCR amplified TCR CDR3 regions from genomic DNA. Genomic DNA extracted from each cell subset was distributed evenly over all wells of several immunoSEQ 96-well plates, and each plate served as one replicate. For sorted subsets, 150 to 250 ng of genomic DNA, equivalent to roughly 30,000 T cell genomes, went into each replicate PCR. Purified libraries were quantified with a Qubit 3.0 fluorometer, sized on a Bioanalyzer 2100, and re-quantified with the KAPA Library Quantification kit. Every immunoSEQ 96-well plate was sequenced on a separate single-read 150-cycle Illumina NextSeq 550 flow cell. In the authors' own workflow: Because only junctional sequences without quality scores were contained in the immunoSEQ output, filtering matching that applied to full-length reads could not be performed. To assign V/J genes and CDR3, sequences were annotated using PyIR, a Python wrapper for IgBLAST v1.9, with IMGT germline references. Reads were removed for weak V/J assignments (E-value above 1e-6), missing CDR3, stop codons, out-of-frame junctions, or ambiguous translated residues. V3J clonotypes were defined as sequences sharing the same inferred V gene, J gene, and CDR3 amino acid sequence. The percentage overlap between two repertoires was calculated by dividing the number of shared unique clonotypes by the size of the smaller repertoire. RTK rarefaction, the Chao1 estimator, and Recon v2.1 estimates of unobserved clonotypes were used to assess repertoire richness. OLGA was used to compute generation probabilities for all TCRbeta clonotypes that the gDNA method yielded from a handful of donors. Not all clones reach the TCRdb copy of this immuneACCESS table, which keeps in-frame sequences only. Checked studies attribute under half of the gap to unresolved V genes and leave the rest unexplained. The D gene and trimming were derived from the DNA, and the V and J assignments and clone size from that table. The sample records more than 1 million clones, 70% to 80% of which are singletons. The top ten clones comprise approximately 0.52% of the sample.

Sequenced input: memory CD4+ T cells from PBMCs. Taken with the paper, the label for cell subset or site translates to: CD45RA-negative fraction. This sequence originates from a man aged 18 to 29 in good health. Some clones in this sample may be carry-over from other donors' samples. This chain joins TRBV6-5 to TRBJ1-4; TRBD1 agrees with 7 junctional bases. The nucleotide sequence is given as TGTGCCAGCAGCCGCGGACAGGATGAAAAACTGTTTTTT. Its protein is CASSRGQDEKLFF.